Following are 21 T cell receptor beta chains from one sample sequenced in a study of blood T cell repertoires in COVID-19. The protocol was immunoSEQ multiplex PCR, while the TCRdb copy is restricted to in-frame clones and leaves out a portion. In the table there are approximately 210,000 clones, over 65% of which are singletons. The sample was peripheral blood. Source of these receptors: a woman in her 70s with active or convalescent COVID-19.

This clone was observed a few times. The rearrangement uses TRBV7-3 and TRBJ1-1; tentative D call: TRBD1 (6 bases). CDR1 is SGHTA and CDR2 is FQGTGA in the germline V gene. V lost 4 bases and J lost 5, with 17 bases in between. The CDR3 is made up of 15 amino acids. The CDR3 bases are TGTGCCAGCAGCTCTCAACCAGGGGTAAGAACTGAAGCTTTCTTT. Translated, it gives CASSSQPGVRTEAFF.

V gene TRBV7-6 combines with J gene TRBJ1-6; 7 bases agree with TRBD1. With 1 base clipped from V and 0 bases from J, the junction kept 6 bases outside the gene matches. The CDR3 is 18 residues long. Looked up from germline, CDR1 is SGHVS and CDR2 is FNYEAQ. The CDR3, as DNA: TGTGCCAGCAGCTTAGTTCTCAGGGGGAGCTCCTATAATTCACCCCTCCACTTT. Encoded protein: CASSLVLRGSSYNSPLHF. Together with reference TRBV7-6 and TRBJ1-6, the CDR3 gives the full variable domain: GAGVSQSPRYKVTKRGQDVALRCDPISGHVSLYWYRQALGQGPEFLTYFNYEAQQDKSGLPNDRFSAERPEGSISTLTIQRTEQRDSAMYRCASSLVLRGSSYNSPLHFGNGTRLTVT.

This clone is a singleton in its sample. J is TRBJ1-6 and V is TRBV7-6, with TRBD1 matching over 11 bases. V shed 5 bases, J shed 5 bases, and the junction held 5 bases outside the gene matches. Germline CDR1 SGHVS, CDR2 FNYEAQ. This CDR3 has 16 amino acids. CDR3 region: CASSPWTGGNNSPLHF. The CDR3 region has the DNA TGTGCCAGCAGCCCATGGACAGGGGGCAATAATTCACCCCTCCACTTT.

The count of this clone is one. The rearrangement links TRBV7-2 to TRBJ1-2; D is unresolved. This CDR3 spans 16 amino acids. Trimming cost V 6 bases and J 0 bases, with 17 bases left between them. Germline loops: CDR1 SGHTA, CDR2 FQGNSA. The DNA for the CDR3 is TGTGCCAGCAGTCGCACCCGGGATAAAGCTAACTATGGCTACACCTTC. Protein product: CASSRTRDKANYGYTF.

This clone was seen only once. Other DNA sequences in this specimen translate into the identical CDR3. V gene TRBV29-1 combines with J gene TRBJ2-5, with a possible D match to TRBD1 (5 bases). V was clipped by 4 bases and J by 1 base, with 7 bases between them. CDR3 length: 12 amino acids. CDR1 and CDR2 from the germline V gene are SQVTM and ANQGSEA. The CDR3 sequence is CSVADSQETQYF. The CDR3 DNA reads as TGCAGCGTTGCAGACAGCCAAGAGACCCAGTACTTC.

This clone was seen a single time. The gene calls are TRBV5-4 and TRBJ2-7; 9 bases are a match to TRBD2. V shed 3 bases and J 5 bases; nucleotides not matched to a gene: 6. The CDR3 has 14 amino acids. CDR1 is SGHNT and CDR2 is YYREEE in the germline V gene (reference sequence). CDR3 sequence: CASSSLAGPHEQYF. The CDR3, as DNA: TGTGCCAGCAGCTCCCTAGCGGGACCCCACGAGCAGTACTTC. Drawing the rest from reference TRBV5-4 and TRBJ2-7, the complete variable domain is ETGVTQSPTHLIKTRGQQVTLRCSSQSGHNTVSWYQQALGQGPQFIFQYYREEENGRGNFPPRFSGLQFPNYSSELNVNALELDDSALYLCASSSLAGPHEQYFGPGTRLTVT.

The V gene is TRBV7-2, the J gene TRBJ1-4; 7 nucleotides align to TRBD1. J lost 4 bases, V lost 5 bases, and 7 bases had no gene match. The CDR3 totals 15 residues. Germline loops: CDR1 SGHTA, CDR2 FQGNSA. CDR3 nucleotides: TGTGCCAGCAGCCAGTGGACAGGAGATAATGAAAAACTGTTTTTT. This sequence encodes CASSQWTGDNEKLFF. The full variable domain, completed using reference TRBV7-2 and TRBJ1-4, is GAGVSQSPSNKVTEKGKDVELRCDPISGHTALYWYRQSLGQGLEFLIYFQGNSAPDKSGLPSDRFSAERTGGSVSTLTIQRTQQEDSAVYLCASSQWTGDNEKLFFGSGTQLSVL.

The V gene is TRBV2, the J gene TRBJ2-7; 12 positions agree with TRBD2. Germline values: CDR1 SNHLY, CDR2 FYNNEI. The CDR3 is made up of 14 amino acids. V lost 6 bases, J lost 6 bases, and 6 bases stayed unmatched. In DNA, the CDR3 is TGTGCCAGCAGGCCTCTAGCGGGAGGGTTCGAGCAGTACTTC. This encodes CASRPLAGGFEQYF.

V is TRBV4-2 and J is TRBJ2-1; perhaps TRBD1 as D (5 bases). CDR1 LGHNA and CDR2 YNFKEQ come from the germline V gene. The V gene lost 1 base and the J gene lost 5 bases, with 18 bases spanning the gap. The CDR3 sequence is 17 residues long. The CDR3 DNA sequence: TGTGCCAGCAGCCAAGTGTATCAGGGTGATGTTCACAATGAGCAGTTCTTC. Encoded protein: CASSQVYQGDVHNEQFF.

V is TRBV14 and J is TRBJ2-5; 11 positions match TRBD2. V lost 6 bases, J lost 5 bases, and 14 bases stayed unmatched. Germline-derived CDR1 and CDR2 are SGHDN and FVKESK. This CDR3 has 17 residues. The CDR3 region is CASSTRLSGRVLETQYF. As DNA, the CDR3 is TGTGCCAGCAGTACAAGGCTTAGCGGGAGGGTTTTGGAGACCCAGTACTTC.

This clone was detected a few times. V is TRBV7-9 and J is TRBJ1-5, with D hard to call. The CDR3 length is 14 residues. From germline, CDR1 is SEHNR and CDR2 FQNEAQ (reference sequence). Trimming cost V 1 base and J 4 bases, with 8 bases left between them. The CDR3, as DNA: TGTGCCAGCAGCTTAGGTTTCGAGAATCAGCCCCAGCATTTT. As protein: CASSLGFENQPQHF.

This chain joins TRBV30 and TRBJ1-5, with 8 positions matching TRBD1. Per germline, CDR1 GTSNPN and CDR2 SVGIG (reference sequence). This CDR3 has 14 residues. V trimming: 4 bases; J trimming: 5 bases; junction bases outside the gene matches: 7. The CDR3 region is CAWTDSGGYQPQHF. The CDR3 DNA is TGTGCCTGGACGGACTCAGGGGGCTATCAGCCCCAGCATTTT. Together with reference TRBV30 and TRBJ1-5, the CDR3 gives the full variable domain: SQTIHQWPATLVQPVGSPLSLECTVEGTSNPNLYWYRQAAGRGLQLLFYSVGIGQISSEVPQNLSASRPQDRQFILSSKKLLLSDSGFYLCAWTDSGGYQPQHFGDGTRLSIL.

The chain links TRBV6-5 to TRBJ2-1; 11 nucleotides agree with TRBD1. CDR1 is MNHEY, CDR2 SVGAGI, per germline. The CDR3 loop spans 15 amino acids. The J segment lost 11 bases and the V segment lost 2 bases, leaving 8 bases of the junction unmatched. The CDR3 coding sequence is TGTGCCAGCAGTTACCCGGACAGGGGGCAAGGGCAGCAGTTCTTC. Protein: CASSYPDRGQGQQFF.

This chain uses TRBV7-2 with TRBJ2-5; possible D gene TRBD2, 6 bases. Germline V gives CDR1 SGHTA, CDR2 FQGNSA. V was pared by 0 bases and J by 7 bases, with 12 bases between. The CDR3 sequence is 14 residues long. The CDR3 is CASSLAGGVLTQYF. Written as DNA, the CDR3 is TGTGCCAGCAGCTTAGCGGGAGGAGTTTTGACCCAGTACTTC.

This clone came up many times. The chain is built from TRBV4-3 and TRBJ1-6, with D possibly matching TRBD1 (5 bases). The CDR3 totals 17 residues. Per germline, CDR1 LGHNA and CDR2 YSLEER. The V end was cut by 1 base, the J end by 9 bases, with 19 bases between. Here the CDR3 reads CASSQGGPGQVSSPLHF. The CDR3 DNA reads TGCGCCAGCAGCCAAGGGGGCCCCGGGCAGGTTTCTTCACCCCTCCACTTT.

V and J are TRBV27 and TRBJ1-6; 10 bases map to TRBD1. The CDR3 length is 16 residues. Per the germline V gene, CDR1 is MNHEY and CDR2 is SMNVEV (reference sequence). V lost 3 bases, J lost 6 bases, and 5 bases stayed unmatched. CDR3 sequence (DNA): TGTGCCAGCAGTTTGACAGGGGGCGCCGGTAATTCACCCCTCCACTTT. Protein: CASSLTGGAGNSPLHF.

J is TRBJ2-7 and V is TRBV18; TRBD2 matches at 7 bases. V trimming: 3 bases; J trimming: 5 bases; junction bases outside the gene matches: 4. The V gene's germline CDR1 is KGHSH and CDR2 LQKENI. The CDR3 sequence is 13 residues long. CDR3 residues: CASSPTGGNEQYF. The CDR3 DNA reads TGTGCCAGCTCACCGACGGGGGGAAACGAGCAGTACTTC.

The genes are TRBV10-3 and TRBJ2-6; D gene unclear. The germline gives CDR1 ENHRY, CDR2 SYGVKD. The CDR3 totals 13 residues. The V end was cut by 4 bases, the J end by 4 bases, with 5 bases between. The CDR3 region is CAISVAGANVLTF. The CDR3 DNA reads TGTGCCATCAGTGTGGCCGGGGCCAACGTCCTGACTTTC.

V and J are TRBV6-2 or TRBV6-3 and TRBJ1-3; a possible D gene is TRBD1 (6 bases). Trimming took 2 bases from V and 1 from J, leaving 9 bases between them. The germline CDR1 and CDR2 sequences are MNHEY and SVGEGT. The length of the CDR3 is 15 residues. The CDR3 protein is CASSYQGLSGNTIYF. CDR3 nucleotides: TGTGCCAGCAGTTACCAGGGGCTGTCTGGAAACACCATATATTTT.

The V and J genes are TRBV30 and TRBJ2-3; 7 bases line up with TRBD2. The V gene end was trimmed by 8 bases and the J gene end by 1 base; junction bases not matched to a gene: 6. Germline V gives CDR1 GTSNPN, CDR2 SVGIG (reference sequence). This CDR3 comprises 13 residues. This chain's CDR3 is CARAGLGTDTQYF. Written as DNA, the CDR3 is TGTGCCCGAGCGGGATTGGGCACAGATACGCAGTATTTT. Full variable domain (missing parts from reference TRBV30 and TRBJ2-3): SQTIHQWPATLVQPVGSPLSLECTVEGTSNPNLYWYRQAAGRGLQLLFYSVGIGQISSEVPQNLSASRPQDRQFILSSKKLLLSDSGFYLCARAGLGTDTQYFGPGTRLTVL.

The chain uses TRBV9 and TRBJ2-7; possible D gene TRBD2, 5 bases. Trimming took off 0 bases at V and 3 bases at J, with 10 bases between the two ends. CDR3 size: 14 residues. CDR1 SGDLS and CDR2 YYNGEE come from the germline V gene. The CDR3 sequence is CASSVDLGLYEQYF. The CDR3 nucleotides are TGTGCCAGCAGCGTAGACCTCGGACTCTACGAGCAGTACTTC.